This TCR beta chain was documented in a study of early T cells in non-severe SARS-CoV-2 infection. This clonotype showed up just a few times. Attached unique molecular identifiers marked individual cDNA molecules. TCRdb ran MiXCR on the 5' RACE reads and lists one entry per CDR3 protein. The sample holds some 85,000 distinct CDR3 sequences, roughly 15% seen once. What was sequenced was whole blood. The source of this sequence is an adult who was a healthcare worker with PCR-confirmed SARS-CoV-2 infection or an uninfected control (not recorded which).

The CDR3: CSARERGFEQYF. CDR3 in DNA: TGCAGTGCTAGAGAGCGGGGGTTCGAGCAGTACTTC. V and J are TRBV20-1 and TRBJ2-7; 7 bases align to TRBD2. The V and J ends lost 0 bases and 6 bases, in that order; junction bases with no gene match: 2. Germline V CDR1 and CDR2: DFQATT, SNEGSKA (reference sequence). The CDR3 is 12 residues long.